A single sample is the source of the 12 T cell receptor beta chains below, sequenced in a study of blood T cell repertoires in COVID-19. Here immunoSEQ multiplex PCR was the method, and the copy in TCRdb shows in-frame clones only, minus some. The sample lists some 140,000 clones, 70% to 85% seen once, with about 31% in the top ten. Sequencing used peripheral blood. Every receptor here comes from a woman aged 55-69 years with acute or convalescent COVID-19.

The V and J genes are TRBV24-1 and TRBJ1-2; unclear D gene. The V end lost 4 bases, the J end lost 4 bases, and 18 bases lay between the germline ends. This CDR3 is built from 16 residues. Per the germline V gene, CDR1 is KGHDR and CDR2 is SFDVKD. The CDR3 DNA sequence: TGTGCCACCAGTGACCCCCCCAGTACATCGGGCTATGGCTACACCTTC. Its protein product is CATSDPPSTSGYGYTF.

V is TRBV5-4 and J is TRBJ2-5, with TRBD2 identical over 11 bases. There are 16 residues in the CDR3. Germline V CDR1 and CDR2: SGHNT, YYREEE (reference sequence). V trimming: 1 base; J trimming: 2 bases; junction bases outside the gene matches: 4. CDR3 in amino acids: CASSLMLAGGQETQYF. CDR3 bases: TGTGCCAGCAGCTTGATGTTAGCGGGGGGGCAAGAGACCCAGTACTTC. The variable domain in full, with the rest retrieved from reference TRBV5-4 and TRBJ2-5, is ETGVTQSPTHLIKTRGQQVTLRCSSQSGHNTVSWYQQALGQGPQFIFQYYREEENGRGNFPPRFSGLQFPNYSSELNVNALELDDSALYLCASSLMLAGGQETQYFGPGTRLLVL.

The table lists this clone with a count of one. The gene calls are TRBV30 and TRBJ1-2, with 8 bases matching TRBD1. This CDR3 contains 14 residues. Trimming took 7 bases from V and 6 from J; bases not matched to a gene: 13. The germline V gene encodes CDR1 GTSNPN and CDR2 SVGIG (reference sequence). CDR3 sequence reads: CALNGQGRVDGYTF. The CDR3 DNA reads as TGTGCCTTGAACGGACAGGGAAGAGTAGATGGCTACACCTTC.

This clone occurred once. The rearrangement joins TRBV3-1 (or the pseudogene TRBV3-2) to TRBJ1-1; D is ambiguous. Germline assignment: CDR1 LGHDT and CDR2 YNNKEL (reference sequence). The V gene lost 3 bases and the J gene lost 1 base, with 6 bases spanning the gap. The CDR3 consists of 13 residues. In DNA, the CDR3 is TGTGCCAGCAGCCACAGAAAGAACACTGAAGCTTTCTTT. Translated: CASSHRKNTEAFF.

The rearrangement uses TRBV14 and TRBJ1-1; D may be TRBD1 (6 bases). The CDR3 runs to 14 residues. V gave up 4 bases and J gave up 6 bases, with 15 bases separating them. The germline CDR1 and CDR2 sequences are SGHDN and FVKESK. CDR3 bases: TGTGCCAGCAGCCGAGGGGCAGGGGTCTCTGAAGCTTTCTTT. It encodes CASSRGAGVSEAFF.

The V call is TRBV5-1, the J call TRBJ2-5; 10 bases are shared with TRBD2. CDR1 is SGHRS and CDR2 is YFSETQ in the germline V gene. J gave up 5 bases and V 0 bases, and 7 bases lay outside the gene matches. This CDR3 has 16 amino acids. The CDR3 region is CASSLELAGAGETQYF. Written as DNA, the CDR3 is TGCGCCAGCAGCTTGGAGCTAGCGGGAGCGGGGGAGACCCAGTACTTC. The variable domain in full, with the rest retrieved from reference TRBV5-1 and TRBJ2-5, is KAGVTQTPRYLIKTRGQQVTLSCSPISGHRSVSWYQQTPGQGLQFLFEYFSETQRNKGNFPGRFSGRQFSNSRSEMNVSTLELGDSALYLCASSLELAGAGETQYFGPGTRLLVL.

In DNA, the CDR3 is TGTGCCAGCGGACAGGGGGCTTATAGCAATCAGCCCCAGCATTTT. Its translation is CASGQGAYSNQPQHF. The chain joins TRBV6-5 to TRBJ1-5; 11 positions agree with TRBD1. The CDR3 is 15 amino acids. V shed 8 bases and J 0 bases; nucleotides not matched to a gene: 3. Germline V gene lookup returns CDR1 MNHEY and CDR2 SVGAGI.

This chain uses TRBV18 with TRBJ2-7; possible D gene TRBD1, 6 bases. The CDR3 is 16 amino acids. Germline assignment: CDR1 KGHSH and CDR2 LQKENI. V was shortened by 4 bases and J by 0 bases, with 16 bases between the two germline ends. The CDR3 bases are TGTGCCAGCTCACACACTGGACAGAGCTTCTCCTACGAGCAGTACTTC. Its protein product is CASSHTGQSFSYEQYF.

The genes are TRBV30 and TRBJ2-5, with 9 bases that match TRBD1. The CDR3 length is 14 residues. V was pared by 2 bases and J by 5 bases, with 6 bases of the junction left unmatched. Looked up from germline, CDR1 is GTSNPN and CDR2 is SVGIG (reference sequence). CDR3 protein: CAWSYGQGKETQYF. The CDR3 region has the DNA TGTGCCTGGAGTTACGGACAGGGGAAGGAGACCCAGTACTTC.

V is TRBV15 and J is TRBJ1-2; possible D gene TRBD1, 5 bases. The V end was cut by 0 bases, the J end by 3 bases, with 5 bases between. The CDR3 is 13 residues long. In germline, CDR1 is LNHNV, CDR2 YYDKDF (reference sequence). DNA of the CDR3: TGTGCCACCAGCAGAGACAGGGACTATGGCTACACCTTC. It specifies CATSRDRDYGYTF.

This clone has more than one count but fewer than ten. This chain links TRBV6-6 with TRBJ2-6, with 10 bases fitting TRBD1. V dropped 5 bases and J dropped 4; count of bases not matched to a gene: 11. The CDR3 is 18 amino acids. Germline CDR1 is MNHNY and CDR2 is SVGAGI (reference sequence). The CDR3 coding sequence is TGTGCCAGCAGTCGATTGACAGGGGGCGCGTCAGGGGCCAACGTCCTGACTTTC. It yields the protein CASSRLTGGASGANVLTF.

V usage is TRBV2 and J usage is TRBJ1-1; 9 bases are a match to TRBD1. This CDR3 region has 14 residues. From germline, CDR1 is SNHLY and CDR2 FYNNEI. V was pared by 6 bases and J by 8 bases, with 10 bases of the junction left unmatched. CDR3 coding DNA: TGTGCCAGCAGAAGTACAGGGGGCCCGGGAGAAGCTTTCTTT. Translated: CASRSTGGPGEAFF.